This TCR beta chain was sequenced for a study of shared clonotypes between healthy human individuals. Positive CCR7 selection of CD45RO-negative cells yielded the naive CD8 cells, and terminally differentiated effector memory CD45RA+ cells were excluded. The V and J ends lost 0 bases and 4 bases, in that order; junction bases with no gene match: 5. Germline CDR1 is SGDLS and CDR2 is YYNGEE. CDR3 length: 15 residues. Sequencing was performed with immunoSEQ multiplex PCR; in TCRdb, only in-frame clones are kept and a portion is missing. This sample has about 2 million clones, with approximately 94% found just once.

The rearrangement joins TRBV9 to TRBJ1-2, with 8 positions matching TRBD1. This TCR was recovered from a man aged 18 to 30 in good health. Material: naive CD8+ T cells sorted from blood. The CDR3 loop reads CASSVVETGAYGYTF. In nucleotides, the CDR3 is TGTGCCAGCAGCGTAGTAGAGACAGGGGCCTATGGCTACACCTTC.